Shown below are 21 T cell receptor beta chains from a single sample sequenced in a study of shared T cell receptors in the human thymus. Profiling relied on immunoSEQ multiplex PCR, and the TCRdb table lists in-frame clones only, not all of them. The sample has over 450,000 clones, about 84% seen once. These data were also reused for a study on human thymus T cells.

Specimen: thymocytes. The receptors were gathered from a boy younger than two with a congenital heart defect.

This clone appeared a single time. This chain joins TRBV10-2 and TRBJ2-7; D remains ambiguous. This CDR3 is built from 11 residues. The ends were cut back, 7 bases at V and 3 bases at J, with 7 bases in the middle. Germline-derived CDR1 and CDR2 are WSHSY and SAAADI. CDR3 DNA sequence: TGCGCCAGCAAGATACTCTACGAGCAGTACTTC. Its protein product is CASKILYEQYF.

This chain uses TRBV30 with TRBJ1-1; D unresolved. V lost 2 bases and J 4 bases, leaving 11 bases between the germline ends. Per the germline V gene, CDR1 is GTSNPN and CDR2 is SVGIG (reference sequence). The CDR3 has 13 residues. The CDR3 bases are TGTGCCTGGAGTTCCCTAGTGAGCACTGAAGCTTTCTTT. It yields the protein CAWSSLVSTEAFF.

V and J are TRBV4-2 and TRBJ2-7; 7 nucleotides match TRBD2. CDR3 size: 13 residues. CDR1 is LGHNA and CDR2 is YNFKEQ in the germline V gene. The V gene end was trimmed by 1 base and the J gene end by 6 bases; junction bases not matched to a gene: 3. CDR3 coding DNA: TGTGCCAGCAGCCAAGGGGGAGGGCTCGAGCAGTACTTC. Amino acids: CASSQGGGLEQYF.

A few counts support this clone. As DNA, the CDR3 is TGTGCCAGCAGCCAAAAGACCGGGACTAGGGACCAAGAGACCCAGTACTTC. This sequence encodes CASSQKTGTRDQETQYF. The gene calls are TRBV7-2 and TRBJ2-5; 8 nucleotides match TRBD2. The junction had 11 bases not matched to a gene; V was cut back by 5 bases and J by 0 bases. Germline loops: CDR1 SGHTA, CDR2 FQGNSA. The CDR3 spans 17 residues.

The CDR3 is CASSQVGRRSGSFWTDTQYF. CDR3 nucleotides: TGCGCCAGCAGCCAAGTAGGGAGGAGAAGCGGGAGTTTTTGGACAGATACGCAGTATTTT. The V gene is TRBV4-3, the J gene TRBJ2-3; TRBD2 matches at 8 bases. Germline V CDR1 and CDR2: LGHNA, YSLEER. The length of the CDR3 is 20 residues. V lost 1 base to trimming and J lost 3 bases; unmatched junction nucleotides: 18.

This chain links TRBV10-2 with TRBJ2-7; 7 nucleotides agree with TRBD2. V was pared by 4 bases and J by 1 base, with 4 bases of the junction left unmatched. This CDR3 comprises 14 residues. Germline values: CDR1 WSHSY, CDR2 SAAADI. The CDR3 DNA follows: TGCGCCAGCAGTGTGTCAGCGGGGTCCTACGAGCAGTACTTC. It codes for CASSVSAGSYEQYF.

The CDR3 protein is CASSYRTTSYYNEQFF. Written as DNA, the CDR3 is TGTGCCAGCAGCTACCGTACTACCTCCTATTACAATGAGCAGTTCTTC. The chain has TRBV11-3 and TRBJ2-1; D gene ambiguous. This CDR3 has 16 amino acids. Between the trimmed V and J ends, which lost 4 bases and 4 bases, there was a span of 17 bases. Germline CDR1 SGHNT, CDR2 YENEEA.

The J gene is TRBJ1-4, the V gene TRBV7-8, with 8 positions matching TRBD1. With V trimmed by 5 bases and J by 3 bases, 8 bases remained unmatched. This CDR3 is built from 16 residues. Germline loops: CDR1 SGHVS, CDR2 FQNEAQ. CDR3 residues: CASSPGQEGANEKLFF. As DNA, the CDR3 is TGTGCCAGCAGCCCGGGACAGGAGGGAGCTAATGAAAAACTGTTTTTT.

This clone came up a few times. The chain carries TRBV6-6 and TRBJ2-1, with 10 positions matching TRBD2. Germline V CDR1 and CDR2: MNHNY, SVGAGI (reference sequence). The trim removed 7 bases at V and 0 bases at J, leaving 6 bases unmatched. This CDR3 is built from 16 residues. CDR3 sequence: CASTSPSGSSYNEQFF. The CDR3 DNA follows: TGTGCCAGCACCTCTCCTAGCGGGAGCTCCTACAATGAGCAGTTCTTC.

This clone was detected once. This chain joins TRBV28 and TRBJ2-7; TRBD1 is a possible D gene (6 bases). The CDR3 contains 13 residues. Germline V gives CDR1 MDHEN, CDR2 SYDVKM. The V end lost 6 bases, the J end lost 2 bases, and 11 bases lay between the germline ends. CDR3 region: CASRPGHPYEQYF. DNA of the CDR3: TGTGCCAGCAGACCGGGACACCCCTACGAGCAGTACTTC.

The gene calls are TRBV5-4 and TRBJ1-2, with D possibly TRBD1 on 5 matching bases. Trimming removed 4 bases from V and 8 bases from J, with 15 bases in between. This CDR3 comprises 13 residues. From germline, CDR1 is SGHNT and CDR2 YYREEE (reference sequence). The CDR3 DNA follows: TGTGCCAGCAGCCCCAGTAGGGGAGGAGGCTACACCTTC. As protein: CASSPSRGGGYTF.

This rearrangement joins TRBV28 to TRBJ1-1; 10 bases align to TRBD1. CDR3 size: 17 residues. V trimming: 8 bases; J trimming: 1 base; junction bases outside the gene matches: 13. Germline V gives CDR1 MDHEN, CDR2 SYDVKM. CDR3 amino acids: CASLIPTRDRGNTEAFF. The CDR3 nucleotides are TGTGCCAGCTTGATTCCCACCCGGGACAGGGGGAACACTGAAGCTTTCTTT.

This sequence joins TRBV30 and TRBJ2-3; 9 bases match TRBD2. Germline V gene sequence: CDR1 GTSNPN, CDR2 SVGIG (reference sequence). After removal of 1 base from V and 6 bases from J, the junction contained 5 bases not matched to a gene. The CDR3 has 14 residues. CDR3 coding DNA: TGTGCCTGGAGTGGTAGCGGGAGCTGGGATACGCAGTATTTT. Its translation is CAWSGSGSWDTQYF.

The J gene is TRBJ1-2, the V gene TRBV5-6; 9 bases match TRBD1. Germline V lookup: CDR1 SGHDT, CDR2 YYEEEE. CDR3 length: 18 amino acids. With V trimmed by 0 bases and J by 6 bases, 15 bases remained unmatched. CDR3 sequence (DNA): TGTGCCAGCAGCTTGGGGGCCCGGGGGGACAGGGTCTTCCATGGCTACACCTTC. Protein: CASSLGARGDRVFHGYTF.

This clone was seen just once. Sequence at one end of the junction differs from germline and may be a read error. The J gene is TRBJ2-1, the V gene TRBV7-2; 11 nucleotides match TRBD2. This CDR3 is 16 amino acids long. In germline, CDR1 is SGHTA, CDR2 FQGNSA. CDR3 sequence reads: CASNLAGGRMANEQFF. CDR3 DNA sequence: TGTGCCAGCAACTTAGCGGGAGGGAGAATGGCGAATGAGCAGTTCTTC.

This clone appeared once. CDR3 in DNA: TGTGCCAGCAGCTTAGTCGAAAGAGACAGCTGCTACGAGCAGTACTTC. Translated: CASSLVERDSCYEQYF. The rearrangement links TRBV7-9 to TRBJ2-7; D possibly corresponds to TRBD1 (5 bases). Trimming took 1 base from V and 3 from J, leaving 16 bases between them. Germline lookup yields CDR1 SEHNR and CDR2 FQNEAQ (reference sequence). CDR3 length: 16 residues.

The V and J genes are TRBV13 and TRBJ1-1; D is possibly TRBD1 (5 bases). The V gene's germline CDR1 is PRHDT and CDR2 FYEKMQ (reference sequence). The V and J ends lost 1 base and 2 bases respectively, with 20 bases between them. CDR3 size: 18 residues. The CDR3, as DNA: TGTGCCAGCAGCTTAGATATCTTATCAGGGTCGGCAAACACTGAAGCTTTCTTT. Its translation is CASSLDILSGSANTEAFF.

This chain connects TRBV7-8 to TRBJ2-3; a possible D gene is TRBD2 (6 bases). The CDR3 has 14 amino acids. V lost 7 bases, J lost 2 bases, and 13 bases lay in between. Germline values: CDR1 SGHVS, CDR2 FQNEAQ. CDR3: CASKEGAHTDTQYF. DNA of the CDR3: TGTGCCAGCAAGGAGGGAGCGCACACAGATACGCAGTATTTT.

This chain connects TRBV19 to TRBJ2-1; TRBD1 aligns across 8 bases. The CDR3 runs to 14 residues. Unmatched junction bases numbered 9, after V lost 6 bases and J lost 8 bases. Germline-derived CDR1 and CDR2 are LNHDA and SQIVND (reference sequence). The CDR3 DNA reads as TGTGCCAGTAGGGGGGTGGACAGGGTCCATGAGCAGTTCTTC. It yields the protein CASRGVDRVHEQFF.

This clone was observed a single time. The chain is built from TRBV27 and TRBJ2-2; 9 bases match TRBD1. Germline V gives CDR1 MNHEY, CDR2 SMNVEV (reference sequence). This CDR3 has 15 residues. With 2 bases clipped from V and 7 bases from J, the junction kept 5 bases outside the gene matches. The CDR3 loop is CASSLHRGRNGELFF. The CDR3 region has the DNA TGTGCCAGCAGTTTACACAGGGGGCGGAACGGGGAGCTGTTTTTT.

The chain combines TRBV27 with TRBJ2-3, with TRBD2 matching 9 bases. J gave up 4 bases and V 7 bases, and 9 bases lay outside the gene matches. From germline, CDR1 is MNHEY and CDR2 SMNVEV (reference sequence). This CDR3 has 15 residues. The CDR3 sequence: CASNQAGGGADTQYF. CDR3 DNA sequence: TGTGCCAGCAATCAAGCGGGGGGCGGAGCAGATACGCAGTATTTT.